The 14 T cell receptor beta chains listed next were all sequenced from one sample in a study of shared clonotypes between healthy human individuals. Data came from immunoSEQ multiplex PCR; TCRdb stores just in-frame clones and leaves some out. The sample carries some 2,000,000 clones, about 94% recorded once. Input material: naive CD4+ T cells sorted from blood. This sample's subset: CD45RA+ positively selected. These TCRs come from a man between 18 and 29 years old in good health.

The chain uses TRBV12-5 and TRBJ1-4; D uncertain. The CDR3 extends over 15 amino acids. Trimming took off 1 base at V and 4 bases at J, with 10 bases between the two ends. CDR1 is LGHNT and CDR2 is FRNRAP in the germline V gene. CDR3 in amino acids: CASGLGAQVNEKLFF. DNA for the CDR3: TGTGCTAGTGGTTTGGGGGCTCAAGTTAATGAAAAACTGTTTTTT.

The CDR3 sequence: CASSQDRVGGYTF. CDR3 sequence (DNA): TGTGCCAGCAGCCAAGATCGCGTTGGTGGCTACACCTTC. The chain links TRBV14 to TRBJ1-2; D ambiguous. CDR1 is SGHDN, CDR2 FVKESK, per germline. Trimming took 0 bases from V and 7 from J, leaving 9 bases between them. This CDR3 spans 13 amino acids.

This chain links TRBV5-4 with TRBJ2-7; 9 bases are a match to TRBD1. With 4 bases clipped from V and 5 bases from J, the junction kept 7 bases outside the gene matches. This CDR3 spans 14 amino acids. Germline-derived CDR1 and CDR2 are SGHNT and YYREEE (reference sequence). In nucleotides, the CDR3 is TGTGCCAGCAGCGCTCCGAGGGACAGGGACGAGCAGTACTTC. It is translated as CASSAPRDRDEQYF.

The table lists this clone with a count of one. Here the CDR3 DNA reads TGTGCCAGCAGTTACAATCCAGGCGCGAACACCGGGGAGCTGTTTTTT. The encoded protein is CASSYNPGANTGELFF. V and J are TRBV6-5 and TRBJ2-2; D is unresolved. Germline V lookup: CDR1 MNHEY, CDR2 SVGAGI. Trimming took 2 bases from V and 0 from J, leaving 10 bases between them. The CDR3 contains 16 residues.

The chain uses TRBV10-3 and TRBJ2-7; D remains unclear. Trimming left V 2 bases short and J 0 bases short, with 14 bases between. This CDR3 has 16 amino acids. Germline CDR1 reads ENHRY; CDR2 reads SYGVKD. CDR3 DNA: TGTGCCATCAGTGAGCCCCCCGGGCGGAGCTCCTACGAGCAGTACTTC. It is translated as CAISEPPGRSSYEQYF.

The J gene is TRBJ1-4, the V gene TRBV5-1; 10 nucleotides line up with TRBD1. Germline V gene lookup returns CDR1 SGHRS and CDR2 YFSETQ. The CDR3 sequence is 16 residues long. V shed 4 bases and J 4 bases; nucleotides not matched to a gene: 7. CDR3 loop: CASSRTGGRDNEKLFF. CDR3 DNA sequence: TGCGCCAGCAGCAGGACAGGGGGTAGGGATAATGAAAAACTGTTTTTT.

This clone occurred once. The chain links TRBV9 to TRBJ2-3, with 9 positions matching TRBD2. The germline V gene has CDR1 SGDLS and CDR2 YYNGEE. The CDR3 length is 19 residues. V was pared by 4 bases and J by 0 bases, with 15 bases of the junction left unmatched. The CDR3 here is CASSLREVPSGVSTDTQYF. The CDR3 nucleotides read TGTGCCAGCAGCCTACGTGAGGTGCCTAGCGGGGTTAGCACAGATACGCAGTATTTT.

As concerns this clone: The same CDR3 can be traced to other DNA sequences in this sample. This sequence joins TRBV5-4 and TRBJ1-4; 8 bases agree with TRBD1. This CDR3 comprises 14 residues. The V gene end was trimmed by 3 bases and the J gene end by 7 bases; junction bases not matched to a gene: 5. Germline-derived CDR1 and CDR2 are SGHNT and YYREEE (reference sequence). The CDR3, as DNA: TGTGCCAGCAGCTCCGACAGGGGTCGTGAAAAACTGTTTTTT. It specifies CASSSDRGREKLFF.

This chain uses TRBV9 with TRBJ2-7; 13 bases are shared with TRBD2. CDR1 and CDR2 from the germline V gene are SGDLS and YYNGEE. This CDR3 spans 15 amino acids. The V and J ends lost 0 bases and 6 bases, in that order; junction bases with no gene match: 3. For the CDR3, the DNA is TGTGCCAGCAGCGTAGGTGGGACTAGCGGGGTCGAGCAGTACTTC. Protein product: CASSVGGTSGVEQYF.

Only one count was recorded for this clone. The chain employs TRBV25-1 and TRBJ2-2, with D possibly matching TRBD1 (6 bases). Germline V gene data show CDR1 as MGHDK and CDR2 as SYGVNS. The V and J ends lost 5 bases and 2 bases respectively, with 12 bases between them. The CDR3 consists of 15 residues. This chain's CDR3 is CASSNRTANTGELFF. CDR3 coding DNA: TGTGCCAGCAGTAACCGGACAGCAAACACCGGGGAGCTGTTTTTT.

The V call is TRBV6-5, the J call TRBJ2-7; 10 bases are a match to TRBD1. Unmatched junction bases numbered 5, after V lost 3 bases and J lost 0 bases. CDR1 and CDR2 (germline): MNHEY, SVGAGI. This CDR3 has 16 amino acids. CDR3 coding DNA: TGTGCCAGCAGTTATGGACAGGGGGGAAGCTCCTACGAGCAGTACTTC. Its translation: CASSYGQGGSSYEQYF.

The genes are TRBV7-9 and TRBJ1-1, with a possible D match to TRBD1 (5 bases). In germline, CDR1 is SEHNR, CDR2 FQNEAQ (reference sequence). The CDR3 extends over 18 amino acids. V shed 1 base and J shed 1 base, with 19 bases lying between them. The CDR3 is CASSLVAYGQAGNTEAFF. CDR3 nucleotide sequence: TGTGCCAGCAGCTTAGTGGCTTATGGACAAGCGGGGAACACTGAAGCTTTCTTT.

The chain carries TRBV21-1 and TRBJ2-3; the table assigns TRBD1, which was not confirmed against the DNA. TRBV21-1 is a known pseudogene. The CDR3 runs to 17 residues. CDR3 loop: CASSFAGQGAKTDTQYF. The CDR3 nucleotides read TGTGCCAGCAGCTTTGCGGGACAGGGGGCGAAGACAGATACGCAGTATTTT.

V gene TRBV5-6 combines with J gene TRBJ2-2, with 10 bases lining up with TRBD2. V was clipped by 0 bases and J by 3 bases; unmatched bases: 2. Germline V gene data show CDR1 as SGHDT and CDR2 as YYEEEE. The CDR3 loop spans 16 amino acids. The CDR3 DNA reads TGTGCCAGCAGCTTGGCAGCGGGAGGGGACACCGGGGAGCTGTTTTTT. This encodes CASSLAAGGDTGELFF.